This T cell receptor (beta chain) was sequenced during a study of blood T cells in healthy people across ages. Points from the study as a whole: Naive CD4+ cells and diversity were both higher in long-lived donors than in aged donors. Older individuals had lower TCR beta diversity per million T cells (the decline was roughly linear).

The second PCR ran about 6 to 12 cycles with a sample-barcoded 5' primer and J-beta primers. Unique molecular identifiers of 12 random nucleotides labeled each cDNA. A single record per CDR3 protein comes from TCRdb applying MiXCR to the 5' RACE reads. The sample contains about 1.4 million distinct CDR3 sequences, approximately 59% of which appear only once. The donors, healthy Caucasians from Russia, were aged 6 to 90. Note on this clonotype: Antigen: not known.

There are 15 residues in the CDR3. Germline lookup yields CDR1 SGHRS and CDR2 YFSETQ. The V and J ends lost 1 base and 6 bases respectively, with 14 bases between them. The TCR sequence derives from a man between 18 and 29 years old in good health. The J gene is TRBJ2-1, the V gene TRBV5-1; D might be TRBD1 (5 bases). The sequenced material came from blood. The CDR3 spells CASSLTITGFNEQFF. The CDR3 region has the DNA TGCGCCAGCAGCTTGACAATTACAGGTTTCAATGAGCAGTTCTTC.